This TCR beta chain comes out of a study of identifying expanded T cells in peripheral blood. CDR1 is LNHDA and CDR2 is SQIVND in the germline V gene (reference sequence). V lost 4 bases to trimming and J lost 5 bases, with 14 bases between them. The CDR3 consists of 14 residues. TCRdb's copy holds only in-frame clones and misses some; the assay was immunoSEQ multiplex PCR. The sample includes some 77,000 clones, around 89% of them seen just once. This sequence was found in a person aged 18-69 years in good health. The sequencing input was blood. The V call is TRBV19, the J call TRBJ2-5, with D tentatively TRBD1 or TRBD2 (5 bases each). The chain's CDR3 is CASSSRDPFETQYF. CDR3 nucleotide sequence: TGTGCCAGTAGTAGCCGGGACCCCTTCGAGACCCAGTACTTC.